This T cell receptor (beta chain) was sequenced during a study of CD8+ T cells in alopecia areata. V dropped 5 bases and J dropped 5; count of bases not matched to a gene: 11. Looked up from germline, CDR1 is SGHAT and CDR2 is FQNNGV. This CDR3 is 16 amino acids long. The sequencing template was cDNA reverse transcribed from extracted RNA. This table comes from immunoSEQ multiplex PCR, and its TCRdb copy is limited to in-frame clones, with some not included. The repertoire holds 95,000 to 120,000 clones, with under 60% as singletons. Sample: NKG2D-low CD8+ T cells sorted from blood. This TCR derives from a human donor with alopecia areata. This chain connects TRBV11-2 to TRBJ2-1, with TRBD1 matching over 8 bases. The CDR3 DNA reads TGTGCCAGCAGCCCCCCGGGGACAGGTCAAGACAATGAGCAGTTCTTC. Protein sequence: CASSPPGTGQDNEQFF. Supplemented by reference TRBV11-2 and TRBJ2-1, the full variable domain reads EAGVAQSPRYKIIEKRQSVAFWCNPISGHATLYWYQQILGQGPKLLIQFQNNGVVDDSQLPKDRFSAERLKGVDSTLKIQPAKLEDSAVYLCASSPPGTGQDNEQFFGPGTRLTVL.